This T cell receptor (beta chain) was retrieved from a study of shared clonotypes between healthy human individuals. Trimming shortened V by 4 bases and J by 2 bases, and 24 bases separated the two germline ends. Per germline, CDR1 SGHVS and CDR2 FQNEAQ. The length of the CDR3 is 18 residues. Naivety among CD8 cells was defined by CD45RO negativity and positive CCR7 selection, thereby excluding terminally differentiated effector memory CD45RA+ cells. Measured with immunoSEQ multiplex PCR; TCRdb has only the in-frame clones, and not every one. The sample carries millions of clones, about 95% recorded once. For this clone: Its antigen is as yet unknown.

Study results and caveats: In contrast to clonotypes shared by all four donors, non-shared clonotypes had lower generation probabilities. Sorted-subset sequencing was shown by rarefaction to be incomplete despite large depth.

The sequence was collected from a man younger than 30 in good health. The chain recombines TRBV7-8 with TRBJ2-7; D perhaps matches TRBD2 (8 bases). Sequencing was performed on naive CD8+ T cells sorted from blood. Here the CDR3 reads CASSSGGSGGGTAYEQYF. Written as DNA, the CDR3 is TGTGCCAGCAGCTCAGGGGGGAGCGGGGGAGGGACGGCCTACGAGCAGTACTTC.